Here is one T cell receptor (beta chain) with its context. The antigen is undetermined. Each donor's status was that of a healthy bone marrow donor. The germline CDR1 and CDR2 sequences are SQVTM and ANQGSEA. The CDR3 is 12 residues long. The data derive from a study of cytomegalovirus exposure and HLA in healthy donors. Study outcomes and limitations: The productive fraction for most TCR beta V segments was about 90% or about 30% in an earlier analysis. The study dropped some indistinguishable V segments, TRBV6-2 and TRBV6-3 among them.

The PCR contained 60 Vbeta and 13 Jbeta primers. Only in-frame clones appear in the TCRdb table, and some are missing; sequencing was by immunoSEQ multiplex PCR. The data show over 150,000 clones, roughly 89% seen once. The sequence came from a woman younger than 45 in good health and CMV-seronegative. This rearrangement joins TRBV29-1 to TRBJ2-5; D possibly corresponds to TRBD1 (6 bases). TRBJ2-7 matches the DNA end more closely, so the J call is doubtful. What was sequenced was PBMCs. The CDR3 DNA reads as TGCAGCGTTTCACAGGGTCCCTACGAGCAGTACTTC. It codes for CSVSQGPYEQYF.